The T cell receptor beta chain under discussion was sequenced for a study of blood T cell repertoires in COVID-19. In the study overall: Acute-phase and convalescent COVID-19 samples originated in the United States, Italy and Spain. Sample material is recorded as cDNA or gDNA derived from T cells, B-cell-depleted T cells, or PBMCs.

As processed by the authors: Amplification of reference gene primers was used by the study to estimate nucleated cell counts. TCRdb keeps only in-frame clones here, not all; method: immunoSEQ multiplex PCR. Clone size and the V and J calls come from that table; the DNA yielded D and trimming. Of about 160,000 clones listed, approximately 90% were seen once; the top ten hold 3.5% to 4%. Germline CDR1 and CDR2: SQVTM and ANQGSEA. J gave up 4 bases and V 5 bases, and 4 bases lay outside the gene matches. The CDR3 has 13 residues. This clone was observed a single time. The sample taken for sequencing was peripheral blood. The chain carries TRBV29-1 and TRBJ1-1, with 10 bases that match TRBD1. The TCR sequence derives from a woman aged 60-75 years who had recovered from COVID-19. CDR3 sequence (DNA): TGCAGCGTTTCCCGGGACAGGGGCACTGAAGCTTTCTTT. It specifies CSVSRDRGTEAFF.